These T cell receptor beta chains were read from a single sample in a study of cytomegalovirus exposure and HLA in healthy donors. TCRdb keeps only in-frame clones here, not all; method: immunoSEQ multiplex PCR. The sample includes roughly 120,000 clones, around four fifths of them seen just once. Sequenced sample: PBMCs. These receptors were taken from a woman aged 35 to 49 in good health and CMV-seronegative. The CDR3 runs from the conserved cysteine through the conserved F or W. The order of the fields is CDR3 protein, CDR3 DNA, J gene, D gene, V gene, clone size. A D gene is named only where the DNA matches it firmly. The size of a clone is reported for some rows only, either as once, few or many, or as a class for expanded clones.

CASSLDLVHSGNTIYF | TGCGCCAGCAGCTTGGACCTTGTACACTCTGGAAACACCATATATTTT | TRBJ1-3 | NA | TRBV5-1 | few
CASSPGLSYEQYF | TGTGCCAGCAGTCCGGGACTCTCCTACGAGCAGTACTTC | TRBJ2-7 | NA | TRBV6-5 | once
CASSLRQGIANEKLFF | TGTGCCAGCAGTTTACGGCAGGGGATAGCTAATGAAAAACTGTTTTTT | TRBJ1-4 | NA | TRBV27 | NA
CASSLEGRGKENIQYF | TGCGCCAGCAGCTTGGAGGGCAGGGGGAAAGAAAACATTCAGTACTTC | TRBJ2-4 | TRBD1 | TRBV5-1 | NA
CAITSDGGNGYTF | TGTGCCATCACTTCGGACGGAGGGAATGGCTACACCTTC | TRBJ1-2 | NA | TRBV10-3 | NA
CASSRRGRETQYF | TGTGCCAGCAGCCGCAGGGGGAGGGAGACCCAGTACTTC | TRBJ2-5 | NA | TRBV5-6 | NA
CAISVHRGLDSNQPQHF | TGTGCCATCAGCGTACACAGGGGGCTCGATAGCAATCAGCCCCAGCATTTT | TRBJ1-5 | TRBD1 | TRBV10-3 | NA
CASSLHAGGPLGTEAFF | TGTGCCAGCAGCTTACACGCAGGGGGCCCACTTGGCACTGAAGCTTTCTTT | TRBJ1-1 | TRBD1 | TRBV11-2 | NA
CAISPQGLSNQPQHF | TGTGCCATCAGCCCTCAGGGGCTTAGCAATCAGCCCCAGCATTTT | TRBJ1-5 | NA | TRBV10-3 | NA
CASSQQGYSTDTQYF | TGCGCCAGCAGCCAACAGGGTTATAGCACAGATACGCAGTATTTT | TRBJ2-3 | NA | TRBV4-1 | NA
CASSPRGHFTDTQYF | TGTGCCAGCAGTCCCCGCGGGCACTTCACAGATACGCAGTATTTT | TRBJ2-3 | NA | TRBV6-5 | NA
CASSRGGLRVSGELFF | TGTGCCAGCAGCCGGGGGGGACTACGGGTGAGCGGGGAGCTGTTTTTT | TRBJ2-2 | TRBD2 | TRBV7-2 | NA
CASSQNVVWTGGSYGYTF | TGCGCCAGCAGCCAAAATGTGGTCTGGACAGGGGGCTCTTATGGCTACACCTTC | TRBJ1-2 | TRBD1 | TRBV4-3 | once
CASSQDRKGSAEAFF | TGCGCCAGCAGCCAAGATCGTAAGGGTAGCGCTGAAGCTTTCTTT | TRBJ1-1 | NA | TRBV4-1 | NA
CSAGLGYTF | TGCAGTGCTGGCTTAGGCTACACCTTC | TRBJ1-2 | NA | TRBV20-1 | few
CASSLRLAGPSGVPPSTDTQYF | TGTGCCAGCAGTTTACGCCTAGCGGGCCCTAGCGGGGTTCCGCCTAGCACAGATACGCAGTATTTT | TRBJ2-3 | TRBD2 | TRBV27 | NA
CSVYSGSITYEQYF | TGCAGCGTTTATAGCGGGAGTATAACCTACGAGCAGTACTTC | TRBJ2-7 | TRBD2 | TRBV29-1 | NA
CASSEYRGDDYTF | TGTGCCAGCAGTGAATACAGGGGAGATGACTACACCTTC | TRBJ1-2 | TRBD1 | TRBV2 | NA
CASRGTGGEAFF | TGTGCCAGCCGGGGGACAGGGGGTGAAGCTTTCTTT | TRBJ1-1 | TRBD1 | TRBV11-3 | NA
CASRTSGSETQYF | TGTGCCAGCAGGACTAGCGGTAGTGAGACCCAGTACTTC | TRBJ2-5 | TRBD2 | TRBV27 | NA
CASSVQGVTEAFF | TGTGCCAGCAGTGTACAGGGGGTAACTGAAGCTTTCTTT | TRBJ1-1 | TRBD1 | TRBV2 | NA
CAISLRDTQETQYF | TGTGCCATCAGTCTCCGGGACACCCAAGAGACCCAGTACTTC | TRBJ2-5 | NA | TRBV10-3 | few
CASSQGAGGTETQYF | TGTGCCAGCAGCCAAGGAGCGGGGGGGACAGAGACCCAGTACTTC | TRBJ2-5 | TRBD2 | TRBV4-2 | NA
CASSVEASNNEQFF | TGTGCCAGCAGCGTAGAGGCTAGCAACAATGAGCAGTTCTTC | TRBJ2-1 | NA | TRBV9 | NA
CSSSPQGGGNYGYTF | TGTTCCAGCAGCCCCCAGGGAGGAGGGAACTATGGCTACACCTTC | TRBJ1-2 | NA | TRBV7-9 | NA
CASSSGRAGNTIYF | TGTGCCAGCAGCTCAGGCAGGGCTGGAAACACCATATATTTT | TRBJ1-3 | NA | TRBV9 | NA
CASSPTVGNYGYTF | TGTGCCAGCAGCCCCACGGTGGGCAACTATGGCTACACCTTC | TRBJ1-2 | NA | TRBV7-2 | NA
CASSSPGGVSSYEQYF | TGTGCCAGCAGCAGCCCGGGGGGGGTGAGCTCCTACGAGCAGTACTTC | TRBJ2-7 | TRBD2 | TRBV7-8 | NA
CASSDLRTSPWRETQYF | TGTGCCAGCAGTGACTTAAGGACTAGCCCATGGAGGGAGACCCAGTACTTC | TRBJ2-5 | TRBD2 | TRBV6-1 | NA
CASSRLADTGELFF | TGTGCCAGTAGTAGGCTAGCGGACACCGGGGAGCTGTTTTTT | TRBJ2-2 | TRBD2 | TRBV19 | NA
CASRSHRGNYGYTF | TGTGCCAGCAGGTCCCACAGGGGTAACTATGGCTACACCTTC | TRBJ1-2 | TRBD1 | TRBV6-6 | NA
CAWGDRGIGLYGYTF | TGTGCCTGGGGGGACAGGGGCATTGGGCTCTATGGCTACACCTTC | TRBJ1-2 | TRBD1 | TRBV30 | once
CASSRQGAALTSGYTGELFF | TGTGCCAGCAGTCGACAGGGGGCGGCCTTAACTAGCGGCTACACCGGGGAGCTGTTTTTT | TRBJ2-2 | TRBD1 | TRBV27 | NA
CAWRSSPSGETQYF | TGTGCCTGGAGGAGCTCCCCGAGCGGGGAGACCCAGTACTTC | TRBJ2-5 | NA | TRBV30 | NA
CSVEPGGIGTDTQYF | TGCAGCGTTGAACCGGGGGGGATTGGGACAGATACGCAGTATTTT | TRBJ2-3 | TRBD2 | TRBV29-1 | NA
CASSLVSGAQYF | TGTGCCAGCAGCTTAGTTAGCGGAGCGCAGTACTTC | TRBJ2-5 | NA | TRBV7-9 | NA
CASSQDAGAGTDTQYF | TGCGCCAGCAGCCAAGATGCAGGGGCAGGCACAGATACGCAGTATTTT | TRBJ2-3 | NA | TRBV4-3 | NA
CASRFTLATGGSTDTQYF | TGTGCCAGCAGATTTACCTTAGCGACCGGGGGTTCCACAGATACGCAGTATTTT | TRBJ2-3 | NA | TRBV7-2 | NA
CSVGLSPYEQYF | TGCAGCGTGGGGCTTTCTCCCTACGAGCAGTACTTC | TRBJ2-7 | NA | TRBV29-1 | NA
CASSPRTGTQETQYF | TGTGCCAGCAGTCCCCGGACAGGAACCCAAGAGACCCAGTACTTC | TRBJ2-5 | TRBD1 | TRBV14 | NA
CATRSTARVEQYF | TGTGCCACCCGGTCGACGGCCAGGGTCGAGCAGTACTTC | TRBJ2-7 | NA | TRBV28 | NA
CASHPRGGGNEKLFF | TGTGCCAGTCACCCACGGGGGGGAGGTAATGAAAAACTGTTTTTT | TRBJ1-4 | NA | TRBV19 | few
CASSLEQGRFQNQPQHF | TGTGCCAGCAGCTTAGAACAGGGGCGTTTCCAGAATCAGCCCCAGCATTTT | TRBJ1-5 | TRBD1 | TRBV7-2 | NA
CASSFRGRAANEQFF | TGTGCCAGCAGTTTTCGCGGGAGGGCGGCCAATGAGCAGTTCTTC | TRBJ2-1 | TRBD2 | TRBV28 | NA
CASSARDLAETQYF | TGTGCCAGCAGCGCCAGGGACTTGGCGGAGACCCAGTACTTC | TRBJ2-5 | NA | TRBV9 | NA
CASSQDRSAGSIQYF | TGTGCCAGCAGCCAAGATCGGTCGGCCGGGAGCATTCAGTACTTC | TRBJ2-4 | NA | TRBV4-2 | NA
CASNSGQGAIGELFF | TGTGCCAGTAACTCGGGACAGGGGGCGATCGGGGAGCTGTTTTTT | TRBJ2-2 | TRBD1 | TRBV19 | few
CASSLAGTGANVLTF | TGTGCCAGCAGCTTGGCCGGGACTGGGGCCAACGTCCTGACTTTC | TRBJ2-6 | NA | TRBV5-4 | NA
CSSSLFLGAGETQYF | TGTTCCAGCAGCTTATTCTTGGGGGCTGGGGAGACCCAGTACTTC | TRBJ2-5 | NA | TRBV7-9 | NA